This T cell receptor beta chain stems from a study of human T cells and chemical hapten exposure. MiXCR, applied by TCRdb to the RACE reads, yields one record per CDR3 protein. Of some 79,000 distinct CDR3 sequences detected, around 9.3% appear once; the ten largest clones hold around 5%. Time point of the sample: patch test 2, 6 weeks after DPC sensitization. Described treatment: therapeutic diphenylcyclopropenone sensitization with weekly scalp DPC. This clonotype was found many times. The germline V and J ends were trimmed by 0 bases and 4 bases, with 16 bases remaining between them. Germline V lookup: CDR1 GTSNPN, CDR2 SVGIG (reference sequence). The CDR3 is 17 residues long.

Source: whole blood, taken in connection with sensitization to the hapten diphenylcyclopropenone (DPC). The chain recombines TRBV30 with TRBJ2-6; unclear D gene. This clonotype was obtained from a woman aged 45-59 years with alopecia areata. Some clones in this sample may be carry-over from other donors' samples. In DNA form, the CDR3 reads TGTGCCTGGAGTGTATCGACACCTGCCCCGGGGGCCAACGTCCTGACTTTC. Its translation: CAWSVSTPAPGANVLTF.